Detailed here is one T cell receptor beta chain. This specimen comes from a study of CXCR3-negative and CXCR3-positive naive CD8 T cells. This CDR3 has 14 amino acids. Germline V gene lookup returns CDR1 SGHRS and CDR2 YFSETQ. CD45RO-CCR7+CD27+CD95- cells counted as naive CD8+ T cells. The authors prepared UMI-labeled TRB cDNA libraries by 5' RACE. TCRdb reprocessed the 5' RACE reads, with one entry per CDR3 protein and no DNA. This repertoire includes 75,000 to 100,000 distinct CDR3 sequences. The receptor comes from a human donor in good health. Some clones in this sample may be carry-over from other donors' samples. The source material was naive CXCR3- CD8+ T cells from blood. As for subset: CD45RO-CCR7+CD27+CD95- naive CD8+ T cells lacking CXCR3 (TNR3-). The chain carries TRBV5-1 and TRBJ2-7; TCRdb's D gene call, TRBD1, goes unchecked for lack of DNA. This chain's CDR3 is CASSFGSGGPEQYF. Looking up the rest from reference TRBV5-1 and TRBJ2-7 gives the full variable domain: KAGVTQTPRYLIKTRGQQVTLSCSPISGHRSVSWYQQTPGQGLQFLFEYFSETQRNKGNFPGRFSGRQFSNSRSEMNVSTLELGDSALYLCASSFGSGGPEQYFGPGTRLTVT.